The 32 T cell receptor beta chains reported below all come from one sample, sequenced in a study of cytomegalovirus exposure and HLA in healthy donors. The PCR was carried out with 60 Vbeta primers and 13 Jbeta primers. Method: immunoSEQ multiplex PCR; TCRdb's copy keeps in-frame clones and lacks some. The sample gives roughly 110,000 clones, roughly 71% of which show up once; about 8% is in the top ten. Sequencing was done on a sample of PBMCs. Source of these receptors: a young man in good health and CMV-seropositive.

On this clone itself: The junction shows a germline mismatch at one end, possibly a read error. The V and J genes are TRBV7-9 and TRBJ1-6; no firm D call. Germline V CDR1 and CDR2: SEHNR, FQNEAQ (reference sequence). There are 12 residues in the CDR3. Here the CDR3 DNA reads TGTTCCAGCAGTCTAGGAAAGTCACCCCTCCACTTT. Translating gives CSSSLGKSPLHF.

The genes are TRBV29-1 and TRBJ1-5, with D possibly being TRBD1 (6 bases). Germline V lookup: CDR1 SQVTM, CDR2 ANQGSEA. This CDR3 spans 13 amino acids. Trimming cost V 4 bases and J 6 bases, with 13 bases left between them. The CDR3 bases are TGCAGCGTTGCACAGGGCTTTGGTCAGCCCCAGCATTTT. This sequence encodes CSVAQGFGQPQHF.

The chain combines TRBV9 with TRBJ1-6; D perhaps matches TRBD1 (5 bases). There are 14 residues in the CDR3. Per the germline V gene, CDR1 is SGDLS and CDR2 is YYNGEE. Trimming removed 7 bases from V and 4 bases from J, with 12 bases in between. The CDR3 DNA reads TGTGCCAGCGGGAGGGGATCATATAATTCACCCCTCCACTTT. This translates into CASGRGSYNSPLHF.

The chain has TRBV19 and TRBJ2-7; 9 nucleotides match TRBD1. Trimming removed 7 bases from V and 5 bases from J; junction bases left unmatched: 6. The CDR3 spans 13 residues. The germline V gene encodes CDR1 LNHDA and CDR2 SQIVND (reference sequence). CDR3 region: CASTRTGVDEQYF. CDR3 bases: TGTGCCAGTACCCGGACAGGGGTCGACGAGCAGTACTTC.

The CDR3 loop reads CASSATGTFRFF. CDR3 coding DNA: TGTGCCAGCAGCGCCACGGGGACTTTTAGGTTCTTC. The chain couples TRBV5-6 to TRBJ2-1; a possible D gene is TRBD2 (6 bases). The CDR3 has 12 residues. V was clipped by 4 bases and J by 15 bases, with 17 bases between them. Per germline, CDR1 SGHDT and CDR2 YYEEEE.

The count of this clone is one. The gene calls are TRBV18 and TRBJ2-6, with 9 nucleotides matching TRBD1. The germline gives CDR1 KGHSH, CDR2 LQKENI. CDR3 size: 17 residues. V was clipped by 2 bases and J by 1 base; unmatched bases: 3. CDR3 coding DNA: TGTGCCAGCTCACCAACAGGGGGCGGGTCTGGGGCCAACGTCCTGACTTTC. Its protein is CASSPTGGGSGANVLTF.

The rearrangement links TRBV11-2 to TRBJ2-7; perhaps TRBD1 as D (6 bases). Germline lookup yields CDR1 SGHAT and CDR2 FQNNGV. Trimming left V 5 bases short and J 3 bases short, with 17 bases between. CDR3 length equals 15 residues. The CDR3 DNA reads TGTGCCAGCAGCCGACAGGACCCAGGCCGCTACGAGCAGTACTTC. This translates into CASSRQDPGRYEQYF.

The chain joins TRBV1 to TRBJ2-2; TRBD2 reflects the table's D call only, with no check against the DNA. TRBV1 is a recognized pseudogene. There are 15 residues in the CDR3. The CDR3 DNA is TGCACCAGCAGCCAGGGAGGCCGAAGGTCAAGGGAGCTGTTTTTT. Its translation: CTSSQGGRRSRELFF.

This chain links TRBV5-1 with TRBJ2-3; 9 bases line up with TRBD1. The CDR3 is made up of 20 amino acids. Germline V CDR1 and CDR2: SGHRS, YFSETQ. V trimming: 4 bases; J trimming: 3 bases; junction bases outside the gene matches: 21. DNA of the CDR3: TGCGCCAGCAGCCGCCTAATCGGGGGACAGGGTAAAAGTACGACAGATACGCAGTATTTT. Protein product: CASSRLIGGQGKSTTDTQYF.

This chain uses TRBV18 with TRBJ1-2, with 7 bases identical to TRBD1. The germline CDR1 and CDR2 sequences are KGHSH and LQKENI. V was pared by 3 bases and J by 8 bases, with 3 bases of the junction left unmatched. The CDR3 is made up of 12 amino acids. The CDR3, as DNA: TGTGCCAGCTCACCCCAGGGGGGAGGCTACACCTTC. Protein: CASSPQGGGYTF.

The V gene is TRBV27, the J gene TRBJ2-6, with D unclear. This CDR3 has 19 amino acids. Trimming removed 0 bases from V and 1 base from J, with 16 bases in between. Germline V gene lookup returns CDR1 MNHEY and CDR2 SMNVEV (reference sequence). The chain's CDR3 is CASSLSYTGLVSGANVLTF. The DNA for the CDR3 is TGTGCCAGCAGTTTATCGTACACGGGTTTGGTTTCTGGGGCCAACGTCCTGACTTTC.

This chain's CDR3 is CASSPMRGENTGELFF. The CDR3 DNA sequence: TGTGCCAGCAGCCCTATGCGAGGCGAGAACACCGGGGAGCTGTTTTTT. V and J are TRBV9 and TRBJ2-2, with D hard to call. V was trimmed by 4 bases and J by 1 base, leaving 14 bases between them. The germline V gene encodes CDR1 SGDLS and CDR2 YYNGEE. The CDR3 length is 16 residues.

The rearrangement joins TRBV25-1 to TRBJ1-6; D is uncertain. Trimming left V 3 bases short and J 7 bases short, with 10 bases between. The CDR3 has 14 amino acids. In germline, CDR1 is MGHDK, CDR2 SYGVNS. Here the CDR3 DNA reads TGTGCCAGCAGTGACGGGTATTTGAATTCACCCCTCCACTTT. It codes for CASSDGYLNSPLHF.

The gene calls are TRBV9 and TRBJ2-7, with 9 nucleotides matching TRBD1. The V and J ends lost 3 bases and 7 bases, in that order; junction bases with no gene match: 8. CDR3 length: 14 residues. Germline lookup yields CDR1 SGDLS and CDR2 YYNGEE. This chain's CDR3 is CASSAPTGGVEQYF. The DNA of the CDR3 is TGTGCCAGCAGCGCGCCGACAGGGGGGGTGGAGCAGTACTTC.

The V and J genes are TRBV11-2 and TRBJ2-7, with 11 nucleotides matching TRBD2. V lost 5 bases, J lost 1 base, and 4 bases stayed unmatched. CDR1 SGHAT and CDR2 FQNNGV come from the germline V gene. The CDR3 spans 15 residues. For the CDR3, the DNA is TGTGCCAGCAGCCCGGGACTAGCGGTATCCTACGAGCAGTACTTC. As protein: CASSPGLAVSYEQYF. Based on the CDR3 plus reference TRBV11-2 and TRBJ2-7, the full variable domain is EAGVAQSPRYKIIEKRQSVAFWCNPISGHATLYWYQQILGQGPKLLIQFQNNGVVDDSQLPKDRFSAERLKGVDSTLKIQPAKLEDSAVYLCASSPGLAVSYEQYFGPGTRLTVT.

This clone was recorded a few times. V is TRBV7-7 and J is TRBJ2-5; 12 nucleotides match TRBD1. The CDR3 loop spans 17 amino acids. Germline V CDR1 and CDR2: SSHAT, FNYEAQ (reference sequence). The ends lost 1 base at V and 5 bases at J; junction bases unmatched: 8. The CDR3 spells CASSLVRGQGAKETQYF. CDR3 DNA sequence: TGTGCCAGCAGCTTAGTTAGGGGACAGGGGGCTAAGGAGACCCAGTACTTC.

This clone has more than one count but fewer than ten. This chain links TRBV4-2 with TRBJ2-3, with 9 bases aligning to TRBD2. This CDR3 contains 18 residues. Germline V lookup: CDR1 LGHNA, CDR2 YNFKEQ. The V segment lost 4 bases and the J segment 7 bases; nucleotides outside the gene matches: 18. CDR3 bases: TGTGCCAGCAGCCGCCTCGGCCCGGGGTTAGCGGGGGAGAATACGCAGTATTTT. Encoded protein: CASSRLGPGLAGENTQYF.

V usage is TRBV4-1 and J usage is TRBJ1-5; TRBD1 might be the D (5 bases). The ends were cut back, 3 bases at V and 6 bases at J, with 12 bases in the middle. The CDR3 consists of 14 residues. CDR1 is MGHRA and CDR2 is YSYEKL in the germline V gene. The CDR3 DNA is TGCGCCAGCAGCCAGTGGGGGGTCGGTCAGCCCCAGCATTTT. Protein sequence: CASSQWGVGQPQHF.

The CDR3 sequence: CASGTGHSYEQYF. As DNA, the CDR3 is TGTGCCAGCGGCACGGGACACTCCTACGAGCAGTACTTC. The chain uses TRBV7-9 and TRBJ2-7; a possible D gene is TRBD1 (6 bases). In germline, CDR1 is SEHNR, CDR2 FQNEAQ (reference sequence). This CDR3 is 13 amino acids long. The V and J ends lost 8 bases and 0 bases respectively, with 11 bases between them.

J is TRBJ2-3 and V is TRBV10-3; 10 bases fit TRBD2. The germline V gene has CDR1 ENHRY and CDR2 SYGVKD. After removal of 6 bases from V and 0 bases from J, the junction contained 6 bases not matched to a gene. The CDR3 consists of 16 residues. CDR3 protein: CAIRSSGGPSTDTQYF. The CDR3, as DNA: TGTGCCATCAGGTCTAGCGGGGGCCCCAGCACAGATACGCAGTATTTT.

The genes are TRBV11-1 and TRBJ2-3, with no clear D. There are 14 residues in the CDR3. Germline loops: CDR1 SGHAT, CDR2 FQDESV (reference sequence). V was pared by 9 bases and J by 4 bases, with 17 bases between. This chain's CDR3 is CASTSLFSPDTQYF. CDR3 DNA: TGTGCCAGTACCTCACTATTCTCCCCAGATACGCAGTATTTT.

This chain uses TRBV28 with TRBJ1-5; D not resolved. Trimming removed 7 bases at V and 6 bases at J, with 13 bases between. Germline loops: CDR1 MDHEN, CDR2 SYDVKM. CDR3 size: 13 residues. As DNA, the CDR3 is TGTGCCAGCAAACTCTATCGAGGTCAGCCCCAGCATTTT. It yields the protein CASKLYRGQPQHF. Full variable domain (rest looked up from reference TRBV28 and TRBJ1-5): DVKVTQSSRYLVKRTGEKVFLECVQDMDHENMFWYRQDPGLGLRLIYFSYDVKMKEKGDIPEGYSVSREKKERFSLILESASTNQTSMYLCASKLYRGQPQHFGDGTRLSIL.

The gene calls are TRBV4-1 and TRBJ2-7; TRBD1 aligns across 10 bases. The CDR3 totals 15 residues. V was pared by 6 bases and J by 3 bases, with 8 bases of the junction left unmatched. The germline CDR1 and CDR2 sequences are MGHRA and YSYEKL. This CDR3 is CASSQPGQGIYEQYF. The CDR3 DNA is TGCGCCAGCAGTCAGCCGGGACAGGGGATCTACGAGCAGTACTTC.

The chain employs TRBV29-1 and TRBJ1-4; D unclear. Germline V gene data show CDR1 as SQVTM and CDR2 as ANQGSEA. The CDR3 length is 10 residues. Trimming pared 4 bases from V and 8 bases from J, leaving 5 bases between. CDR3 amino acids: CSVGQEKLFF. The CDR3 DNA reads as TGCAGCGTTGGGCAAGAAAAACTGTTTTTT.

This clone was detected a few times. This chain links TRBV5-4 with TRBJ1-1; 9 bases are shared with TRBD1. Trimming cost V 1 base and J 4 bases; bases outside gene matches: 2. CDR1 is SGHNT, CDR2 YYREEE, per germline (reference sequence). The CDR3 has 14 residues. CDR3 sequence reads: CASSLTGGVTEAFF. CDR3 in DNA: TGTGCCAGCAGCTTGACAGGGGGCGTCACTGAAGCTTTCTTT.

V is TRBV4-1 and J is TRBJ1-6; no firm D call. There are 16 residues in the CDR3. The V gene lost 2 bases and the J gene lost 4 bases, with 12 bases spanning the gap. Germline V gene sequence: CDR1 MGHRA, CDR2 YSYEKL. The CDR3 bases are TGCGCCAGCAGCCAAATTGGGAGGGAATATAATTCACCCCTCCACTTT. Its translation: CASSQIGREYNSPLHF.

This clone was counted a single time. The chain links TRBV5-1 to TRBJ2-2; 7 nucleotides line up with TRBD1. The CDR3 totals 15 residues. With V trimmed by 2 bases and J by 2 bases, 3 bases remained unmatched. Germline loops: CDR1 SGHRS, CDR2 YFSETQ. Here the CDR3 reads CASSLGGTNTGELFF. Here the CDR3 DNA reads TGCGCCAGCAGCTTAGGGGGCACAAACACCGGGGAGCTGTTTTTT. Supplemented by reference TRBV5-1 and TRBJ2-2, the full variable domain reads KAGVTQTPRYLIKTRGQQVTLSCSPISGHRSVSWYQQTPGQGLQFLFEYFSETQRNKGNFPGRFSGRQFSNSRSEMNVSTLELGDSALYLCASSLGGTNTGELFFGEGSRLTVL.

This sequence joins TRBV5-1 and TRBJ2-5; 13 nucleotides agree with TRBD2. V lost 5 bases, J lost 3 bases, and 4 bases stayed unmatched. CDR1 is SGHRS and CDR2 is YFSETQ in the germline V gene. CDR3 size: 15 residues. The CDR3 DNA is TGCGCCAGCAGTTCGGGACTAGCGGGGAAAGAGACCCAGTACTTC. Translated: CASSSGLAGKETQYF.

As for this clone: The same CDR3 arises from other DNA sequences in this sample as well. This chain uses TRBV5-6 with TRBJ2-5; TRBD2 matches 10 bases. V shed 4 bases and J 5 bases; nucleotides not matched to a gene: 2. The germline CDR1 and CDR2 sequences are SGHDT and YYEEEE. The CDR3 is 13 residues long. In nucleotides, the CDR3 is TGTGCCAGCAGCGGACTAGCGGTGGAGACCCAGTACTTC. Its protein is CASSGLAVETQYF.

Written as DNA, the CDR3 is TGCGCCAGCAGCTTGGGAGGTTGGCAAGAGACCCAGTACTTC. Its translation is CASSLGGWQETQYF. The chain recombines TRBV5-1 with TRBJ2-5; D is undetermined. The CDR3 length is 14 residues. Germline CDR1 and CDR2: SGHRS and YFSETQ. The V and J ends lost 0 bases and 2 bases respectively, with 8 bases between them.

The chain couples TRBV2 to TRBJ2-1; D is perhaps TRBD2 (6 bases). There are 16 residues in the CDR3. In germline, CDR1 is SNHLY, CDR2 FYNNEI. V lost 0 bases and J 4 bases, leaving 13 bases between the germline ends. CDR3 residues: CASSEAPSVTYNEQFF. The CDR3 coding sequence is TGTGCCAGCAGTGAAGCTCCTAGCGTGACTTACAATGAGCAGTTCTTC. The full variable domain, its missing parts supplied by reference TRBV2 and TRBJ2-1, is EPEVTQTPSHQVTQMGQEVILRCVPISNHLYFYWYRQILGQKVEFLVSFYNNEISEKSEIFDDQFSVERPDGSNFTLKIRSTKLEDSAMYFCASSEAPSVTYNEQFFGPGTRLTVL.

The rearrangement links TRBV4-1 to TRBJ2-5; D perhaps matches TRBD1 (5 bases). The CDR3 covers 16 residues. Trimming pared 0 bases from V and 2 bases from J, leaving 13 bases between. Germline CDR1 reads MGHRA; CDR2 reads YSYEKL. The CDR3 sequence: CASSQDLWGSQETQYF. The CDR3 region has the DNA TGCGCCAGCAGCCAAGATCTTTGGGGCAGTCAAGAGACCCAGTACTTC.